The present entry profiles one TCR beta chain with its context. The sample belongs to a study of blood T cell repertoires in COVID-19. Study as a whole: Acute-phase and convalescent COVID-19 samples originated in the United States, Italy and Spain. T cells, B-cell-depleted T cells, or PBMCs supplied cDNA or gDNA.

Original methodology: Amplifying reference gene primers gave estimates of nucleated cell counts. Clones were read by immunoSEQ multiplex PCR, and TCRdb kept only the in-frame ones, dropping some. V and J calls and clone size are as listed in that table; D and trimming were resolved from the DNA. This table has approximately 340,000 clones, over 80% appearing once. The clonotype was recovered from a man between 25 and 39 years old with COVID-19, enrolled during active disease. The sequenced sample consisted of peripheral blood.

The CDR3 sequence: CSVERQGDTEAFF. CDR3 coding DNA: TGCAGCGTTGAAAGGCAGGGGGACACTGAAGCTTTCTTT. The chain joins TRBV29-1 to TRBJ1-1; TRBD1 agrees at 7 bases. J was trimmed by 3 bases and V by 2 bases; bases with no gene match: 3. The CDR3 has 13 amino acids. Germline V CDR1 and CDR2: SQVTM, ANQGSEA.